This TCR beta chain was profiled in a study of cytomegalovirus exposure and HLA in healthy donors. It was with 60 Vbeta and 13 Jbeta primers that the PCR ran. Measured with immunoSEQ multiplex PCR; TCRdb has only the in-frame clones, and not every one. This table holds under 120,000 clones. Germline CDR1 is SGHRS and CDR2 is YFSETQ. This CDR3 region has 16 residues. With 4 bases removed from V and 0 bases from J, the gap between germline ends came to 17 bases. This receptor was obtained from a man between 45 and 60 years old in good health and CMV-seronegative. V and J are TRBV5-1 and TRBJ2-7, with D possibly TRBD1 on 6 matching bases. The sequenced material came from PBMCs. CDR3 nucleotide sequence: TGCGCCAGCAGCACCCCTCGGACAGCGAGCTCCTACGAGCAGTACTTC. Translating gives CASSTPRTASSYEQYF.